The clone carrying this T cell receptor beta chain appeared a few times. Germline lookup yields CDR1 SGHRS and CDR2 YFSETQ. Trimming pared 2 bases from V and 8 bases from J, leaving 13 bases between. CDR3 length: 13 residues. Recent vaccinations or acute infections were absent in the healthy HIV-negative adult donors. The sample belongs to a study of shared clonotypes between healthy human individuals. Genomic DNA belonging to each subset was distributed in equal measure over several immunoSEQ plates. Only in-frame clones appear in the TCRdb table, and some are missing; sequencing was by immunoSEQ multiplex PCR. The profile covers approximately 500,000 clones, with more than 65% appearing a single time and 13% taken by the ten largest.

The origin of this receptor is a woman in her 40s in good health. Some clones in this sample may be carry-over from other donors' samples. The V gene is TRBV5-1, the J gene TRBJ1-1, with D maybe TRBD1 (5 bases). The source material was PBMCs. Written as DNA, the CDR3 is TGCGCCAGCAGCTTACGCCCCGGGGCGGAAGCTTTCTTT. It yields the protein CASSLRPGAEAFF. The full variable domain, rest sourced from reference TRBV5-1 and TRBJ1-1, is KAGVTQTPRYLIKTRGQQVTLSCSPISGHRSVSWYQQTPGQGLQFLFEYFSETQRNKGNFPGRFSGRQFSNSRSEMNVSTLELGDSALYLCASSLRPGAEAFFGQGTRLTVV.